Listed below are T cell receptor beta chains from one sample, sequenced in a study of T cells in Graves' hyperthyroidism and ophthalmopathy. TCRdb reanalysed the multiplex PCR reads using MiXCR and keeps one entry per CDR3 protein. The table lists a few hundred thousand distinct CDR3 sequences, roughly 18% of them singletons. The material sequenced was blood. The origin of the receptors is a man aged 35 to 55 with Graves' hyperthyroidism. The CDR3 runs from the conserved cysteine through the conserved F or W. D genes are given only for firm matches. Size is omitted from some rows. Given values are once, few, many or a class for expanded clones.

TRBJ2-7 | TRBV25-1 | . | TRBD2 | TGTGCCAGCAGTACCCCGGGACTAGCGGGGGGACGGCAGTACTTC | CASSTPGLAGGRQYF
TRBJ1-2 | TRBV12-3/TRBV12-4 | many | TRBD1 | TGTGCCAGCAGTTTAGGACAGGGTCGAACCTATGGCTACACCTTC | CASSLGQGRTYGYTF
TRBJ1-5 | TRBV4-3 | few | . | TGCGCCAGCCGCTCGCAGGTACTTAGCAATCAGCCCCAGCATTTT | CASRSQVLSNQPQHF
TRBJ1-3 | TRBV6-1 | many | . | TGTGCCAGCAGCCAACTGGCCTCTGGAAACACCATATATTTT | CASSQLASGNTIYF
TRBJ1-6 | TRBV20-1 | many | . | TGCAGTGCTAGAAAGATAGTAGATTCACCCCTCCACTTT | CSARKIVDSPLHF
TRBJ2-3 | TRBV11-1 | . | . | TGTGCCAGCAGCCAGGGTCCAGGAGCAGCCACAGATACGCAGTATTTT | CASSQGPGAATDTQYF
TRBJ1-1 | TRBV6-1 | many | . | TGTGCCAGCAGTACGGGACGGAACACTGAAGCTTTCTTT | CASSTGRNTEAFF
TRBJ2-7 | TRBV12-3/TRBV12-4 | many | . | TGTGCCAGCAGTTTCCCCAATCACTACGAGCAGTACTTC | CASSFPNHYEQYF
TRBJ2-3 | TRBV6-2/TRBV6-3 | many | . | TGTGCCAGCCGCCGGGTCGCGACTAGCACAGATACGCAGTATTTT | CASRRVATSTDTQYF
TRBJ2-5 | TRBV20-1 | many | . | TGCAGTGCTCCCCTTTTTGGACAATGGTACTTC | CSAPLFGQWYF
TRBJ2-2 | TRBV27 | . | . | TGTGCCAGCAGTTTACCCGGGGGCGGGGAGCTGTTTTTT | CASSLPGGGELFF
TRBJ1-1 | TRBV24-1 | many | . | TGTGCCACCAGTGTTGCGTGGAACACTGAAGCTTTCTTT | CATSVAWNTEAFF
TRBJ1-6 | TRBV11-2 | many | . | TGTGCCAGCAGCTTAGGGTTGGGTTCACCCCTCCACTTT | CASSLGLGSPLHF
TRBJ1-4 | TRBV3-1 | once | . | TGTGCCAGCAGCCACAGGACAACTAATGAAAAACTGTTTTTT | CASSHRTTNEKLFF
TRBJ1-1 | TRBV7-9 | many | . | TGTGCCAGCAGTCCCGAAAACACTGAAGCTTTCTTT | CASSPENTEAFF
TRBJ1-5 | TRBV19 | many | . | TGTGCCAGTACCACCCAGGGTACTGCGAATCAGCCCCAGCATTTT | CASTTQGTANQPQHF
TRBJ1-1 | TRBV3-1 | many | . | TGTGCCAGCAGCCAAATCCCCGGACTGAACACTGAAGCTTTCTTT | CASSQIPGLNTEAFF
TRBJ2-5 | TRBV2 | few | . | TGTGCCAGCAGTGTAGGGAGAGAGACCCAGTACTTC | CASSVGRETQYF
TRBJ2-3 | TRBV5-6 | many | . | TGTGCCAGCAGCTACGATACAACTAGCACAGATACGCAGTATTTT | CASSYDTTSTDTQYF
TRBJ2-7 | TRBV7-6 | many | . | TGTGCCAGCAGCTTTGAACGGAACTACGAGCAGTACTTC | CASSFERNYEQYF
TRBJ2-7 | TRBV7-9 | many | . | TGTGCCAGCAGCTCCTCTAGCGACGGCGAGCAGTACTTC | CASSSSSDGEQYF
TRBJ1-2 | TRBV29-1 | . | TRBD1 | TGCAGCGTTGTTGTGGACAGGGGTGGAGGCTACACCTTC | CSVVVDRGGGYTF
TRBJ1-1 | TRBV12-5 | few | . | TGTGCTAGTGGTTTCAATAATTGGGCTTTCTTT | CASGFNNWAFF